Presented here are 30 T cell receptor beta chains from one specimen sequenced in a study of lymphopenia after photon versus proton radiotherapy. Assay: immunoSEQ multiplex PCR; the TCRdb copy retains only in-frame clones and omits some. The table includes 60,000 or so clones, 87% detected once. The sample here was peripheral blood, taken from a patient treated with proton-based radiotherapy. All receptors come from a man at least 80 years old with esophageal cancer.

The chain is built from TRBV9 and TRBJ1-1; 9 bases are a match to TRBD1. The germline V gene has CDR1 SGDLS and CDR2 YYNGEE. J lost 2 bases, V lost 3 bases, and 5 bases had no gene match. There are 15 residues in the CDR3. CDR3 nucleotides: TGTGCCAGCAGCGCACAGGGGGCAGTAAACACTGAAGCTTTCTTT. Residues: CASSAQGAVNTEAFF.

The CDR3 is CASSLGGRAFF. In DNA form, the CDR3 reads TGTGCCAGCAGCTTGGGGGGACGCGCTTTCTTT. The chain links TRBV5-4 to TRBJ1-1, with D perhaps matching TRBD1 (5 bases). The CDR3 extends over 11 amino acids. Germline lookup yields CDR1 SGHNT and CDR2 YYREEE (reference sequence). Trimming cost V 0 bases and J 11 bases, with 8 bases left between them.

J is TRBJ2-7 and V is TRBV5-6; D is ambiguous. The CDR3 consists of 12 residues. From germline, CDR1 is SGHDT and CDR2 YYEEEE. V lost 4 bases and J lost 4, with 9 bases in between. DNA for the CDR3: TGTGCCAGCAGCCGCACCCAGTACGAGCAGTACTTC. It encodes CASSRTQYEQYF.

The rearrangement joins TRBV4-3 to TRBJ2-3; TRBD2 matches at 10 bases. The CDR3 consists of 16 residues. Trimming removed 1 base from V and 5 bases from J; junction bases left unmatched: 6. Germline loops: CDR1 LGHNA, CDR2 YSLEER. CDR3 nucleotide sequence: TGCGCCAGCAGCCAAGCGCCTAGCGGGGGAGGAGATACGCAGTATTTT. This sequence encodes CASSQAPSGGGDTQYF.

This chain connects TRBV7-9 to TRBJ1-3, with a tentative D call TRBD1 (6 bases). Germline CDR1 SEHNR, CDR2 FQNEAQ (reference sequence). V was cut by 5 bases and J by 0 bases, with 14 bases left in between. The CDR3 length is 16 residues. The CDR3 here is CASSARQDLSGNTIYF. CDR3 in DNA: TGTGCCAGCAGCGCCCGACAGGATCTCTCTGGAAACACCATATATTTT.

The J gene is TRBJ2-1, the V gene TRBV6-4, with D tentatively TRBD1 (5 bases). The CDR3 consists of 15 residues. The V and J ends lost 4 bases and 0 bases respectively, with 10 bases between them. CDR1 and CDR2 from the germline V gene are MRHNA and SNTAGT. DNA of the CDR3: TGTGCCAGCAGTGTCAGGGCCAGCTCCTACAATGAGCAGTTCTTC. This sequence encodes CASSVRASSYNEQFF.

V usage is TRBV10-3 and J usage is TRBJ1-4, with TRBD1 as a possible D gene (6 bases). The CDR3 is made up of 15 amino acids. Germline V gene data show CDR1 as ENHRY and CDR2 as SYGVKD. Trimming cost V 6 bases and J 0 bases, with 11 bases left between them. As DNA, the CDR3 is TGTGCCATCAGACAGGGCTCGACAACTAATGAAAAACTGTTTTTT. Translated, it gives CAIRQGSTTNEKLFF.

The rearrangement links TRBV6-5 to TRBJ2-5; D is ambiguous. Germline V gene data show CDR1 as MNHEY and CDR2 as SVGAGI. V was pared by 0 bases and J by 1 base, with 6 bases between. The CDR3 sequence is 14 residues long. The CDR3 nucleotides read TGTGCCAGCAGTTACTCGGCGGTCCAAGAGACCCAGTACTTC. Residues: CASSYSAVQETQYF.

The chain combines TRBV6-1 with TRBJ2-7; 7 bases match TRBD2. V gave up 2 bases and J gave up 6 bases; unmatched junction bases: 7. CDR1 is MNHNS and CDR2 is SASEGT in the germline V gene. The CDR3 extends over 14 amino acids. The CDR3 DNA reads as TGTGCCAGCAGTGAACGGACTAGTTTCTCCGAGCAGTACTTC. Translating gives CASSERTSFSEQYF.

V usage is TRBV7-2 and J usage is TRBJ2-2; D call uncertain. Germline V lookup: CDR1 SGHTA, CDR2 FQGNSA. V was trimmed by 5 bases and J by 6 bases, leaving 10 bases between them. This CDR3 is 13 amino acids long. CDR3 residues: CASSRFGAGELFF. The CDR3 DNA sequence: TGTGCCAGCAGCCGCTTTGGGGCCGGGGAGCTGTTTTTT.

The chain combines TRBV9 with TRBJ1-3, with D perhaps matching TRBD1 (6 bases). Deletions cut 0 bases from V and 3 bases from J, with 10 bases between. The length of the CDR3 is 15 residues. Germline assignment: CDR1 SGDLS and CDR2 YYNGEE. CDR3 DNA sequence: TGTGCCAGCAGCGTAGGACAGGCCTTTGGAAACACCATATATTTT. Protein sequence: CASSVGQAFGNTIYF.

This chain uses TRBV11-2 with TRBJ1-5; TRBD1 might be the D (5 bases). Per the germline V gene, CDR1 is SGHAT and CDR2 is FQNNGV. This CDR3 has 13 amino acids. Trimming pared 5 bases from V and 3 bases from J, leaving 8 bases between. The CDR3 protein is CASSPGSNQPQHF. DNA of the CDR3: TGTGCCAGCAGCCCAGGGTCCAATCAGCCCCAGCATTTT.

The J gene is TRBJ2-7, the V gene TRBV19, with D unclear. Germline loops: CDR1 LNHDA, CDR2 SQIVND (reference sequence). The CDR3 has 12 amino acids. Trimming shortened V by 5 bases and J by 4 bases, and 9 bases separated the two germline ends. The CDR3 DNA reads as TGTGCCAGTAGTCTTCGAGGATACGAGCAGTACTTC. Protein: CASSLRGYEQYF.

The rearrangement uses TRBV7-9 and TRBJ2-7, with no clear D. V shed 4 bases and J shed 3 bases, with 22 bases lying between them. Germline V gives CDR1 SEHNR, CDR2 FQNEAQ (reference sequence). The CDR3 loop spans 17 amino acids. CDR3: CASSSTTAVQVVYEQYF. CDR3 sequence (DNA): TGTGCCAGCAGCTCAACGACCGCTGTTCAGGTTGTCTACGAGCAGTACTTC.

This chain uses TRBV10-2 with TRBJ2-3; 7 nucleotides line up with TRBD2. V lost 11 bases and J lost 2; bases outside the gene matches: 10. CDR1 and CDR2 (germline): WSHSY, SAAADI. The CDR3 sequence is 14 residues long. The CDR3: CASVRLADTDTQYF. The CDR3 DNA follows: TGCGCCTCGGTTAGGCTAGCGGACACAGATACGCAGTATTTT.

The chain has TRBV18 and TRBJ1-1, with D unclear. The CDR3 runs 15 residues. The V gene's germline CDR1 is KGHSH and CDR2 LQKENI. V lost 0 bases and J lost 0, with 8 bases in between. CDR3 protein: CASSPPVRLNTEAFF. The CDR3 DNA sequence: TGTGCCAGCTCACCACCGGTCAGACTGAACACTGAAGCTTTCTTT.

This clone showed up just a few times. The V and J genes are TRBV4-1 and TRBJ1-4; D is undetermined. The germline V and J ends were trimmed by 4 bases and 6 bases, with 12 bases remaining between them. Germline V gives CDR1 MGHRA, CDR2 YSYEKL. The CDR3 has 14 residues. The CDR3 reads CASSLLALDEKLFF. The DNA of the CDR3 is TGCGCCAGCAGCCTACTAGCGTTGGATGAAAAACTGTTTTTT.

The chain combines TRBV29-1 with TRBJ2-7; D remains unclear. This CDR3 has 14 amino acids. Deletions cut 0 bases from V and 2 bases from J, with 11 bases between. Germline-derived CDR1 and CDR2 are SQVTM and ANQGSEA. In DNA form, the CDR3 reads TGCAGCGTTGAAGATCCGGATGGGGCCTACGAGCAGTACTTC. Protein sequence: CSVEDPDGAYEQYF.

The chain uses TRBV5-8 and TRBJ1-1; tentatively, D is TRBD1 (5 bases). V lost 4 bases and J lost 5, with 18 bases in between. This CDR3 contains 15 residues. The germline V gene has CDR1 SGHTS and CDR2 YDEGEE. CDR3 nucleotides: TGTGCCAGCAGCGCCCGCCGGGACTCACTAACTGAAGCTTTCTTT. It codes for CASSARRDSLTEAFF.

The rearrangement joins TRBV6-6 to TRBJ2-7, with a possible D match to TRBD1 (5 bases). Trimming shortened V by 0 bases and J by 10 bases, and 13 bases separated the two germline ends. CDR3 length equals 13 residues. Germline V lookup: CDR1 MNHNY, CDR2 SVGAGI (reference sequence). The chain's CDR3 is CASSYSTQGTQYF. CDR3 sequence (DNA): TGTGCCAGCAGTTACTCGACCCAGGGAACACAGTACTTC.

The rearrangement links TRBV10-3 to TRBJ1-2; 12 nucleotides agree with TRBD1. The CDR3 extends over 18 amino acids. With V trimmed by 4 bases and J by 6 bases, 15 bases remained unmatched. Germline CDR1 and CDR2: ENHRY and SYGVKD. CDR3 DNA sequence: TGTGCCATCAGTGGGGTTGCGGGACAGGGGGCGCTGGGACATGGCTACACCTTC. It yields the protein CAISGVAGQGALGHGYTF.

This sequence joins TRBV18 and TRBJ2-4; D call uncertain. Trimming left V 8 bases short and J 7 bases short, with 21 bases between. Per germline, CDR1 KGHSH and CDR2 LQKENI. This CDR3 contains 15 residues. Written as DNA, the CDR3 is TGTGCCAGCGAGACCCGACGCGTTAATCCGAACATTCAGTACTTC. Encoded protein: CASETRRVNPNIQYF.

The chain combines TRBV4-3 with TRBJ2-7; 9 bases map to TRBD1. Germline assignment: CDR1 LGHNA and CDR2 YSLEER. This CDR3 is 14 amino acids long. With V trimmed by 2 bases and J by 4 bases, 3 bases remained unmatched. The CDR3 sequence: CASSQRDRAYEQYF. CDR3 nucleotide sequence: TGCGCCAGCAGCCAACGGGACAGGGCTTACGAGCAGTACTTC.

The rearrangement uses TRBV7-2 and TRBJ2-7; perhaps TRBD2 as D (6 bases). The CDR3 consists of 15 residues. Germline V gene lookup returns CDR1 SGHTA and CDR2 FQGNSA. Trimming took 5 bases from V and 0 from J, leaving 14 bases between them. CDR3 amino acids: CASSLRDSSSYEQYF. The CDR3 DNA reads TGTGCCAGCAGCCTCCGGGACTCCAGCTCCTACGAGCAGTACTTC. The full variable domain, completed using reference TRBV7-2 and TRBJ2-7, is GAGVSQSPSNKVTEKGKDVELRCDPISGHTALYWYRQSLGQGLEFLIYFQGNSAPDKSGLPSDRFSAERTGGSVSTLTIQRTQQEDSAVYLCASSLRDSSSYEQYFGPGTRLTVT.

This sequence joins TRBV7-3 and TRBJ2-1; 8 nucleotides align to TRBD1. CDR1 SGHTA and CDR2 FQGTGA come from the germline V gene. The CDR3 runs 15 residues. V lost 2 bases to trimming and J lost 2 bases; unmatched junction nucleotides: 2. This CDR3 is CASSLGQGPYNEQFF. Here the CDR3 DNA reads TGTGCCAGCAGCTTAGGACAGGGACCCTACAATGAGCAGTTCTTC.

This chain joins TRBV2 and TRBJ2-1, with 7 bases identical to TRBD1. V trimming: 6 bases; J trimming: 0 bases; junction bases outside the gene matches: 2. The CDR3 totals 14 residues. Germline assignment: CDR1 SNHLY and CDR2 FYNNEI. DNA for the CDR3: TGTGCCAGCAGGGGGGACAGCTCCTACAATGAGCAGTTCTTC. This translates into CASRGDSSYNEQFF.

The chain has TRBV6-5 and TRBJ1-2, with D possibly being TRBD1 (5 bases). The CDR3 consists of 13 residues. Trimming pared 6 bases from V and 7 bases from J, leaving 15 bases between. Per germline, CDR1 MNHEY and CDR2 SVGAGI. The DNA of the CDR3 is TGTGCCAGCAGCCCCCAGCCAGGGCCTGGCTACACCTTC. Its protein product is CASSPQPGPGYTF.

The genes are TRBV25-1 and TRBJ1-1; a weak D match, TRBD1 (5 bases). The CDR3 length is 14 residues. V was shortened by 3 bases and J by 12 bases, with 20 bases between the two germline ends. Germline CDR1 and CDR2: MGHDK and SYGVNS. Here the CDR3 reads CASSDPYGGSRPFF. The CDR3 DNA is TGTGCCAGCAGTGATCCTTACGGGGGGTCTCGACCTTTCTTT.

J is TRBJ1-1 and V is TRBV29-1; D call uncertain. CDR1 is SQVTM, CDR2 ANQGSEA, per germline. The CDR3 contains 14 residues. V shed 3 bases and J shed 0 bases, with 11 bases lying between them. The CDR3 sequence: CSVEGQYLNTEAFF. For the CDR3, the DNA is TGCAGCGTTGAGGGTCAGTACTTGAACACTGAAGCTTTCTTT.

The chain couples TRBV4-2 to TRBJ1-4; D unresolved. The ends were cut back, 1 base at V and 8 bases at J, with 17 bases in the middle. The germline CDR1 and CDR2 sequences are LGHNA and YNFKEQ. This CDR3 is 16 amino acids long. The CDR3 DNA is TGTGCCAGCAGCCAAGTATTGGCCTTCGACGGCGAAAAACTGTTTTTT. Translation: CASSQVLAFDGEKLFF.